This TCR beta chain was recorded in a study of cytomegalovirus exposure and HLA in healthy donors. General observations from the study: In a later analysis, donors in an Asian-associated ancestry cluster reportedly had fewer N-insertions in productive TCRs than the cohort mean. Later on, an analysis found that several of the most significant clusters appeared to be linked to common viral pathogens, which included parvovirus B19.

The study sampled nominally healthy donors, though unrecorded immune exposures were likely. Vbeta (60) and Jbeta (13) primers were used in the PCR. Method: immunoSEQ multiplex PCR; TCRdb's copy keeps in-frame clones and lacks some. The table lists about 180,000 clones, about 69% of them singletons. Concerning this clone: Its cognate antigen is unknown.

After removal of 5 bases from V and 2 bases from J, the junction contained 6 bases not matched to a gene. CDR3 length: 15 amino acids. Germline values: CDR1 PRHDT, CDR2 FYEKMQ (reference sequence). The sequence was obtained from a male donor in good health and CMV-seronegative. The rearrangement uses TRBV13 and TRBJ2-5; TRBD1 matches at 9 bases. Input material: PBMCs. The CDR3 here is CASSPGQGEQETQYF. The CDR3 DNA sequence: TGTGCCAGCAGCCCGGGACAGGGAGAACAAGAGACCCAGTACTTC.